This passage covers 25 T cell receptor beta chains from one sample sequenced in a study of early T cells in non-severe SARS-CoV-2 infection (dated by TCRdb to the early 2020s). The method was 5' RACE. Sequencing was carried out with a NextSeq 500. The public reads were quality trimmed at Q25 with fastp and then assembled into clones with MiXCR by TCRdb, keeping productive beta chains. Each record represents a unique CDR3 protein, reported with the most common genes and DNA among its rows. This sample comprises tens of thousands of distinct CDR3 sequences, around 9.7% of them detected only once. About 20% of the sample comes from the top ten. Sequenced input: whole blood. These receptors were collected from an adult who was a healthcare worker with PCR-confirmed SARS-CoV-2 infection or an uninfected control (not recorded which).

The rearrangement links TRBV12-3 or TRBV12-4 to TRBJ2-3; 9 bases map to TRBD2. Unmatched junction bases numbered 10, after V lost 10 bases and J lost 8 bases. The length of the CDR3 is 13 residues. The CDR3 nucleotides read TGTGCCATCAAGCGGGGGGCTCTTAGTACGCAGTATTTT. Amino acids: CAIKRGALSTQYF.

This clonotype was found many times. This chain joins TRBV3-1 and TRBJ2-1; 8 bases align to TRBD2. V dropped 4 bases and J dropped 4; count of bases not matched to a gene: 9. CDR1 and CDR2 (germline): LGHDT, YNNKEL (reference sequence). The CDR3 extends over 16 amino acids. CDR3 loop: CASSRHSGGSYNEQFF. The DNA of the CDR3 is TGTGCCAGCAGCCGCCACTCGGGGGGGAGTTACAATGAGCAGTTCTTC.

The sample holds one count of this clonotype. A much larger clone lies a single base off, so this may be a read error. The chain has TRBV7-2 and TRBJ2-1; no clear D gene. Trimming cost V 2 bases and J 4 bases, with 15 bases left between them. In germline, CDR1 is SGHTA, CDR2 FQGNSA. The CDR3 sequence is 16 residues long. Here the CDR3 reads CASSLRNEAPYNEQFF. CDR3 nucleotide sequence: TGTGCCAGCAGCTTAAGGAACGAGGCCCCATACAATGAGCAGTTCTTC. Complete variable domain (other parts from reference TRBV7-2 and TRBJ2-1): GAGVSQSPSNKVTEKGKDVELRCDPISGHTALYWYRQSLGQGLEFLIYFQGNSAPDKSGLPSDRFSAERTGGSVSTLTIQRTQQEDSAVYLCASSLRNEAPYNEQFFGPGTRLTVL.

The chain uses TRBV2 and TRBJ2-2; possibly TRBD1 for D (6 bases). Trimming took 4 bases from V and 0 from J, leaving 6 bases between them. CDR3 length: 14 residues. Germline V gene sequence: CDR1 SNHLY, CDR2 FYNNEI. The CDR3 DNA is TGTGCCAGCAGTGGGACAGCGAACACCGGGGAGCTGTTTTTT. This gives the protein CASSGTANTGELFF.

The genes are TRBV12-3 or TRBV12-4 and TRBJ2-7; TRBD1 aligns across 12 bases. V shed 3 bases, J shed 6 bases, and the junction held 6 bases outside the gene matches. The CDR3 has 15 amino acids. For the CDR3, the DNA is TGTGCCAGCAGTTTCGTGGGACAGGGGGCAAGCGAGCAGTACTTC. This encodes CASSFVGQGASEQYF.

This clonotype turned up a few times. The V and J genes are TRBV29-1 and TRBJ2-3, with TRBD2 identical over 10 bases. With V trimmed by 0 bases and J by 1 base, 7 bases remained unmatched. CDR1 is SQVTM and CDR2 is ANQGSEA in the germline V gene. The CDR3 loop spans 17 amino acids. The CDR3 is CSVEDHSTSGGTDTQYF. CDR3 in DNA: TGCAGCGTTGAAGATCATTCTACTAGCGGGGGCACAGATACGCAGTATTTT.

This clonotype was recorded a few times. The CDR3: CASPGQGSSPLHF. The CDR3 DNA reads as TGTGCCAGCCCGGGACAGGGTAGTTCACCCCTCCACTTT. The chain is built from TRBV2 and TRBJ1-6, with 9 bases that match TRBD1. V shed 8 bases, J shed 9 bases, and the junction held 5 bases outside the gene matches. This CDR3 is built from 13 residues. The germline CDR1 and CDR2 sequences are SNHLY and FYNNEI.

The chain carries TRBV29-1 and TRBJ1-3; TRBD1 agrees at 8 bases. The CDR3 consists of 11 residues. The J segment lost 7 bases and the V segment lost 4 bases, leaving 0 bases of the junction unmatched. Germline V gene sequence: CDR1 SQVTM, CDR2 ANQGSEA. In DNA form, the CDR3 reads TGCAGCGTTGGACAGGGGAACACCATATATTTT. Translating gives CSVGQGNTIYF.

This clonotype was recorded at least ten times. This chain joins TRBV10-3 and TRBJ1-5, with D hard to call. Germline CDR1 ENHRY, CDR2 SYGVKD. This CDR3 spans 15 amino acids. Trimming cost V 1 base and J 5 bases, with 12 bases left between them. CDR3 bases: TGTGCCATCAGTGAGTTTGGAGGCTTATATCAGCCCCAGCATTTT. Translating gives CAISEFGGLYQPQHF.

This clonotype came up a few times. The rearrangement links TRBV3-1 to TRBJ1-1; TRBD1 might be the D (6 bases). The CDR3 contains 14 residues. Trimming removed 4 bases from V and 4 bases from J, with 13 bases in between. CDR1 and CDR2 (germline): LGHDT, YNNKEL (reference sequence). The CDR3 loop reads CASSLRGVGTEAFF. DNA of the CDR3: TGTGCCAGCAGCCTCAGGGGTGTGGGCACTGAAGCTTTCTTT.

The chain couples TRBV4-1 to TRBJ2-2; the D gene is possibly TRBD1 (5 bases). The CDR3 is 12 amino acids. CDR1 is MGHRA, CDR2 YSYEKL, per germline. V dropped 8 bases and J dropped 4 bases, with 8 bases sitting between them. The CDR3 nucleotides read TGCGCCAGCGGCAGGGCCACCGGGGAGCTGTTTTTT. Its protein is CASGRATGELFF.

This clonotype occurred a few times. This chain uses TRBV12-3 or TRBV12-4 with TRBJ1-5, with D tentatively TRBD1 (5 bases). The V and J ends lost 6 bases and 9 bases respectively, with 12 bases between them. This CDR3 spans 12 amino acids. The CDR3 DNA follows: TGTGCCAGCAGGGGGACGGTAGCGCCCCAGCATTTT. Protein product: CASRGTVAPQHF.

V and J are TRBV4-1 and TRBJ2-3, with D hard to call. V gave up 1 base and J gave up 1 base, with 6 bases separating them. Germline CDR1 is MGHRA and CDR2 is YSYEKL. This CDR3 spans 14 amino acids. The CDR3 reads CASSQAQRTDTQYF. CDR3 sequence (DNA): TGCGCCAGCAGCCAAGCGCAGCGCACAGATACGCAGTATTTT.

This clonotype was counted between two and nine times. The genes are TRBV7-9 and TRBJ2-3; TRBD1 or TRBD2 may be the D gene (6 bases each). With 1 base removed from V and 2 bases from J, the gap between germline ends came to 16 bases. Germline V gives CDR1 SEHNR, CDR2 FQNEAQ (reference sequence). This CDR3 spans 17 amino acids. The CDR3, as DNA: TGTGCCAGCAGCTTAGGAGGGGGACTCAAAAACACAGATACGCAGTATTTT. This encodes CASSLGGGLKNTDTQYF.

This clonotype was seen more than once but under ten times. The chain employs TRBV12-3 or TRBV12-4 and TRBJ1-2, with a weak D call TRBD1 (6 bases). The CDR3 has 15 amino acids. With 3 bases removed from V and 6 bases from J, the gap between germline ends came to 17 bases. CDR3 DNA: TGTGCCAGCAGTTTTCTCCCAGGGGCCCCCGATGGCTACACCTTC. Amino acid sequence: CASSFLPGAPDGYTF.

This clonotype was counted many times. The J gene is TRBJ2-3, the V gene TRBV7-9; D is ambiguous. The germline gives CDR1 SEHNR, CDR2 FQNEAQ (reference sequence). Trimming shortened V by 2 bases and J by 1 base, and 13 bases separated the two germline ends. The CDR3 length is 16 residues. DNA for the CDR3: TGTGCCAGCAGCTTACCGGGTCTCGCGGGCACAGATACGCAGTATTTT. This sequence encodes CASSLPGLAGTDTQYF.

This clonotype appeared a few times. The J gene is TRBJ2-3, the V gene TRBV18; possibly TRBD1 for D (6 bases). Germline CDR1 reads KGHSH; CDR2 reads LQKENI. The CDR3 totals 14 residues. V was cut by 2 bases and J by 5 bases, with 11 bases left in between. The DNA for the CDR3 is TGTGCCAGCTCACCAGCCAGGGGACAAGATACGCAGTATTTT. It specifies CASSPARGQDTQYF.

This clonotype was counted many times. V gene TRBV20-1 combines with J gene TRBJ1-2; 8 bases are a match to TRBD1. CDR3 length: 12 residues. Germline V gene lookup returns CDR1 DFQATT and CDR2 SNEGSKA (reference sequence). Germline trimming cut 6 bases from V and 4 bases from J; bases unmatched to any gene: 4. The CDR3 region is CSARQGSYGYTF. The CDR3, as DNA: TGCAGTGCACGACAGGGGTCCTATGGCTACACCTTC.

The chain is built from TRBV7-2 and TRBJ2-1; D is perhaps TRBD2 (7 bases). Germline loops: CDR1 SGHTA, CDR2 FQGNSA. The CDR3 length is 17 residues. V lost 5 bases and J lost 3, with 20 bases in between. The CDR3 loop is CASSQVTGGDLYNEQFF. Here the CDR3 DNA reads TGTGCCAGCAGCCAAGTAACGGGGGGCGACCTCTACAATGAGCAGTTCTTC.

This clonotype was counted only a few times. The chain links TRBV10-3 to TRBJ2-1; D may correspond to TRBD1 or TRBD2 (5 bases each). Between the trimmed V and J ends, which lost 10 bases and 8 bases, there was a span of 18 bases. Germline CDR1 is ENHRY and CDR2 is SYGVKD. CDR3 size: 13 residues. The CDR3 nucleotides read TGTGCCACAGCCCCCAGGGACGACGATGAGCAGTTCTTC. It encodes CATAPRDDDEQFF.

This clonotype was seen ten or more times. DNA for the CDR3: TGTGCCAGCTCCCGGGCGGGGGGAAACACCGGGGAGCTGTTTTTT. It specifies CASSRAGGNTGELFF. V gene TRBV7-3 combines with J gene TRBJ2-2; 8 bases line up with TRBD2. Germline trimming cut 8 bases from V and 2 bases from J; bases unmatched to any gene: 7. Per germline, CDR1 SGHTA and CDR2 FQGTGA. The CDR3 is made up of 15 amino acids.

This clonotype has ten or more counts. This chain joins TRBV10-1 and TRBJ2-1; D ambiguous. Germline values: CDR1 WNHNN, CDR2 SYGVQD (reference sequence). CDR3 size: 11 residues. Trimming cost V 5 bases and J 12 bases, with 11 bases left between them. This chain's CDR3 is CASSPGQGQFF. CDR3 in DNA: TGCGCCAGCAGTCCGGGCCAAGGGCAGTTCTTC.

The V gene is TRBV5-4, the J gene TRBJ1-1; no clear D. The CDR3 runs to 16 residues. The V end lost 2 bases, the J end lost 0 bases, and 14 bases lay between the germline ends. Germline-derived CDR1 and CDR2 are SGHNT and YYREEE (reference sequence). Here the CDR3 DNA reads TGTGCCAGCAGCTTTGGACCCCATGGGGTGAACACTGAAGCTTTCTTT. This gives the protein CASSFGPHGVNTEAFF. The full variable domain, in which reference TRBV5-4 and TRBJ1-1 provide the parts outside the CDR3, is ETGVTQSPTHLIKTRGQQVTLRCSSQSGHNTVSWYQQALGQGPQFIFQYYREEENGRGNFPPRFSGLQFPNYSSELNVNALELDDSALYLCASSFGPHGVNTEAFFGQGTRLTVV.

This chain links TRBV19 with TRBJ1-4; D is unresolved. This CDR3 is 12 amino acids long. The ends were cut back, 4 bases at V and 8 bases at J, with 8 bases in the middle. The germline V gene encodes CDR1 LNHDA and CDR2 SQIVND (reference sequence). Here the CDR3 reads CASSTWREKLFF. For the CDR3, the DNA is TGTGCCAGTAGTACCTGGAGAGAAAAACTGTTTTTT.

The J gene is TRBJ2-7, the V gene TRBV6-5, with a weak D call TRBD1 (5 bases). Germline-derived CDR1 and CDR2 are MNHEY and SVGAGI. Trimming removed 5 bases at V and 5 bases at J, with 13 bases between. This CDR3 is 13 amino acids long. The DNA of the CDR3 is TGTGCCAGCAGTAACCGGCTAGGGGACGAGCAGTACTTC. Its translation is CASSNRLGDEQYF.